These 13 T cell receptor beta chains were sequenced from one sample in a study of regulatory T cells in long-lasting Graves disease. Time point reported: newly diagnosed GD, antithyroid drugs for less than 3 months. Isolated PBMC RNA provided the starting material for the TCR library. iRepertoire HTBI primers and Arm-PCR of CDR3 regions built TCR beta libraries. TCRdb processed the multiplex PCR reads anew with MiXCR; each CDR3 protein has one entry. The profile covers roughly 380,000 distinct CDR3 sequences, with roughly a sixth appearing a single time and about 20% taken by the ten largest. Sequenced material: peripheral blood mononuclear cells (PBMCs), taken at new diagnosis, from a patient treated with antithyroid drugs. These receptors all stem from a female donor with Graves disease.

The sample holds many counts of this clonotype. CDR3 DNA: TGCGCCAGCAGCCATTCTGTCGTGGGGAACACTGAAGCTTTCTTT. The encoded protein is CASSHSVVGNTEAFF. The gene calls are TRBV4-1 and TRBJ1-1; D gene unclear. The V gene lost 3 bases and the J gene lost 1 base, with 12 bases spanning the gap. Germline values: CDR1 MGHRA, CDR2 YSYEKL. CDR3 length equals 15 residues.

This clonotype turned up a few times. The rearrangement links TRBV7-6 to TRBJ1-1; 8 nucleotides agree with TRBD1. With V trimmed by 3 bases and J by 6 bases, 6 bases remained unmatched. Germline loops: CDR1 SGHVS, CDR2 FNYEAQ. CDR3 length: 14 residues. The DNA of the CDR3 is TGTGCCAGCAGCTTCGCAGGACAGGGAGCTGAAGCTTTCTTT. This sequence encodes CASSFAGQGAEAFF.

The sample holds many counts of this clonotype. This chain links TRBV11-2 with TRBJ1-1, with no clear D. CDR3 length: 12 residues. V shed 5 bases and J shed 10 bases, with 14 bases lying between them. In germline, CDR1 is SGHAT, CDR2 FQNNGV. DNA of the CDR3: TGTGCCAGCAGCCGGACCCCCGAGGGAGCTTTCTTT. Protein product: CASSRTPEGAFF. Full variable domain (rest looked up from reference TRBV11-2 and TRBJ1-1): EAGVAQSPRYKIIEKRQSVAFWCNPISGHATLYWYQQILGQGPKLLIQFQNNGVVDDSQLPKDRFSAERLKGVDSTLKIQPAKLEDSAVYLCASSRTPEGAFFGQGTRLTVV.

This clonotype was seen a handful of times. V is TRBV20-1 and J is TRBJ2-2; no reliable D call. This CDR3 is 13 amino acids long. The V end was cut by 2 bases, the J end by 6 bases, with 10 bases between. CDR1 is DFQATT and CDR2 is SNEGSKA in the germline V gene (reference sequence). CDR3: CSARQERSGELFF. For the CDR3, the DNA is TGCAGTGCTAGACAGGAGAGATCCGGGGAGCTGTTTTTT.

At least ten counts were recorded for this clonotype. The rearrangement links TRBV15 to TRBJ2-3, with 7 bases that match TRBD2. V gave up 5 bases and J gave up 0 bases; unmatched junction bases: 8. The CDR3 has 16 residues. Germline V gene lookup returns CDR1 LNHNV and CDR2 YYDKDF (reference sequence). CDR3 region: CATSAPRESSTDTQYF. CDR3 DNA: TGTGCCACCAGCGCTCCGCGGGAGTCTAGCACAGATACGCAGTATTTT.

This chain uses TRBV4-3 with TRBJ2-3; no clear D. CDR1 and CDR2 (germline): LGHNA, YSLEER. The CDR3 loop spans 16 amino acids. V was shortened by 0 bases and J by 3 bases, with 13 bases between the two germline ends. The chain's CDR3 is CASSQEGWELTDTQYF. The CDR3 nucleotides are TGCGCCAGCAGCCAAGAGGGGTGGGAACTGACAGATACGCAGTATTTT.

For this clonotype: This clone may be a read error of a much larger clone one base away. The chain joins TRBV27 to TRBJ2-1; 7 nucleotides line up with TRBD2. In germline, CDR1 is MNHEY, CDR2 SMNVEV (reference sequence). This CDR3 is 16 amino acids long. The V and J ends lost 5 bases and 0 bases, in that order; junction bases with no gene match: 7. CDR3 in amino acids: CASSDWTRTSYNEQFF. In DNA, the CDR3 is TGTGCCAGCAGTGATTGGACTAGAACCTCCTACAATGAGCAGTTCTTC.

The chain is built from TRBV5-4 and TRBJ1-1, with D possibly being TRBD1 (5 bases). Germline lookup yields CDR1 SGHNT and CDR2 YYREEE (reference sequence). The CDR3 is 15 amino acids. Trimming took off 0 bases at V and 3 bases at J, with 12 bases between the two ends. CDR3 residues: CASSLDIRGDTEAFF. In DNA, the CDR3 is TGTGCCAGCAGCTTGGATATCCGGGGCGACACTGAAGCTTTCTTT.

On this clonotype: A far larger clone differs by one base, so this is likely a read error. The chain joins TRBV7-2 to TRBJ2-3; 10 bases align to TRBD2. The CDR3 has 17 amino acids. The germline V gene encodes CDR1 SGHTA and CDR2 FQGNSA. This CDR3 is CACSLSASGRGEDTQYF. CDR3 bases: TGTGCCTGCAGCTTATCCGCTAGCGGGAGAGGTGAAGATACGCAGTATTTT.

This clonotype was recorded at least ten times. The gene calls are TRBV20-1 and TRBJ2-5; 10 positions match TRBD2. The CDR3 has 16 residues. Germline-derived CDR1 and CDR2 are DFQATT and SNEGSKA (reference sequence). J lost 0 bases, V lost 2 bases, and 6 bases had no gene match. This chain's CDR3 is CSARPRTSGYQETQYF. CDR3 coding DNA: TGCAGTGCTAGACCCCGGACTAGCGGCTACCAAGAGACCCAGTACTTC.

This clonotype has a count of ten or more. CDR3 protein: CASSPGTGVPVEQFF. CDR3 nucleotides: TGTGCCAGCAGCCCCGGGACAGGGGTACCAGTTGAGCAGTTCTTC. The chain combines TRBV28 with TRBJ2-1, with 10 positions matching TRBD1. Germline CDR1 reads MDHEN; CDR2 reads SYDVKM. This CDR3 is 15 amino acids long. Trimming took 6 bases from V and 9 from J; bases not matched to a gene: 11.

This clonotype was recorded many times. The chain carries TRBV13 and TRBJ2-4; D perhaps matches TRBD2 (5 bases). The V gene lost 5 bases and the J gene lost 0 bases, with 20 bases spanning the gap. Germline V gene sequence: CDR1 PRHDT, CDR2 FYEKMQ (reference sequence). There are 18 residues in the CDR3. CDR3 sequence: CASSLGLKAGLAKNIQYF. The CDR3 coding sequence is TGTGCCAGCAGCCTCGGACTGAAGGCCGGTCTAGCCAAAAACATTCAGTACTTC.

The table lists this clonotype with many counts. This chain links TRBV3-1 with TRBJ2-1; 9 bases agree with TRBD2. The CDR3 length is 16 residues. The germline V gene has CDR1 LGHDT and CDR2 YNNKEL (reference sequence). Losses at the gene ends were 4 bases for V and 7 bases for J; bases not matched to a gene: 11. CDR3 amino acids: CASSRARLAGRNEQFF. The CDR3 DNA follows: TGTGCCAGCAGCCGCGCCCGGCTAGCGGGGAGGAATGAGCAGTTCTTC.